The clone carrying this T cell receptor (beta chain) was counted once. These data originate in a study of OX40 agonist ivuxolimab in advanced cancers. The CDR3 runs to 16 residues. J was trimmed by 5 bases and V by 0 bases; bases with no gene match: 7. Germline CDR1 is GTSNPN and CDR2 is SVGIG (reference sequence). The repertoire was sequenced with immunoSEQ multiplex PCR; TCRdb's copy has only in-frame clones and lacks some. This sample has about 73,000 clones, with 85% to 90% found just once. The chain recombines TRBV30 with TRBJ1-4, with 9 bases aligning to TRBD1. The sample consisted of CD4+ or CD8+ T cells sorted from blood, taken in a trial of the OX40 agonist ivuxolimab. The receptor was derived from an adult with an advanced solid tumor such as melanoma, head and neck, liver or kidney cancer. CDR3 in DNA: TGTGCCTGGAGTGTACACGCCGGGACAGGGAATGAAAAACTGTTTTTT. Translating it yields CAWSVHAGTGNEKLFF.